This entry lists 5 T cell receptor beta chains sequenced from one sample in a study of shared T cell receptors in the human thymus. The data were produced by immunoSEQ multiplex PCR, yet TCRdb's version contains in-frame clones alone and is incomplete. The sample lists about 660,000 clones; approximately 87% were seen once. The same specimen was also included in a second study, on human thymus T cells.

What was sequenced was thymocytes. The receptors were sampled from a boy under two years old with a congenital heart defect.

Note on this clone: Within the sample, other DNA sequences also encode this same CDR3. The V and J genes are TRBV6-5 and TRBJ1-1; D remains unclear. Germline values: CDR1 MNHEY, CDR2 SVGAGI. With 5 bases removed from V and 2 bases from J, the gap between germline ends came to 9 bases. CDR3 length equals 13 residues. CDR3 loop: CASSLTVNTEAFF. In DNA, the CDR3 is TGTGCCAGCAGTCTCACAGTAAACACTGAAGCTTTCTTT.

CDR3 nucleotides: TGTGCCAGCAGCGTCGAGGGACTCCCTGAGACAGATACGCAGTATTTT. It yields the protein CASSVEGLPETDTQYF. The chain employs TRBV9 and TRBJ2-3, with D possibly matching TRBD2 (6 bases). This CDR3 is 16 amino acids long. Trimming cost V 2 bases and J 3 bases, with 16 bases left between them. The germline V gene encodes CDR1 SGDLS and CDR2 YYNGEE.

The chain couples TRBV27 to TRBJ2-2, with TRBD1 matching over 7 bases. Germline CDR1 reads MNHEY; CDR2 reads SMNVEV (reference sequence). CDR3 length: 14 amino acids. V was clipped by 5 bases and J by 4 bases; unmatched bases: 4. CDR3 in amino acids: CASSTGQPTGELFF. The CDR3 DNA sequence: TGTGCCAGCAGTACGGGACAGCCCACCGGGGAGCTGTTTTTT.

This sequence joins TRBV30 and TRBJ1-1, with D hard to call. V lost 0 bases, J lost 3 bases, and 14 bases lay in between. This CDR3 contains 15 residues. The germline V gene has CDR1 GTSNPN and CDR2 SVGIG (reference sequence). The CDR3 nucleotides read TGTGCCTGGAGTGTATATAGGGCGGGAGACACTGAAGCTTTCTTT. Encoded protein: CAWSVYRAGDTEAFF.

The V and J genes are TRBV30 and TRBJ1-2; the D gene is possibly TRBD1 (6 bases). The germline CDR1 and CDR2 sequences are GTSNPN and SVGIG (reference sequence). V was pared by 5 bases and J by 10 bases, with 23 bases between. The CDR3 covers 14 residues. The CDR3 nucleotides read TGTGCCTGGGCCAAAAGATCAAGGGGGGGTTCCTACACCTTC. Translation gives CAWAKRSRGGSYTF.